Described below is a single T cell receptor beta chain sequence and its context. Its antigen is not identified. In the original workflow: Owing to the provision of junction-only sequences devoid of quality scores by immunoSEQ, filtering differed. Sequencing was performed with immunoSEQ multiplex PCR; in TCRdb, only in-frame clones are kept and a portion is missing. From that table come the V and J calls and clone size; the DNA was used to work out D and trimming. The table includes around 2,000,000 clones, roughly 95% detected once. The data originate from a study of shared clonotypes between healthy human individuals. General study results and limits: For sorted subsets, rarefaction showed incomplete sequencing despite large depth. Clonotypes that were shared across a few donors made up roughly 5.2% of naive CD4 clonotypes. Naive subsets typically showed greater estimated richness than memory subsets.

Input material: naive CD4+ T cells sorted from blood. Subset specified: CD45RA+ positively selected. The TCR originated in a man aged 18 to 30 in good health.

The CDR3: CASSYSTWTSYGYTF. The CDR3 DNA reads as TGTGCCAGCAGTTACTCGACCTGGACCAGCTATGGCTACACCTTC. The V gene is TRBV6-5, the J gene TRBJ1-2; D is uncertain. CDR1 is MNHEY, CDR2 SVGAGI, per germline. This CDR3 comprises 15 residues. V lost 0 bases and J 4 bases, leaving 12 bases between the germline ends.